The clone carrying this T cell receptor beta chain was counted a few times. Its antigen is still unknown. The data derive from a study of CD8+ T cells in alopecia areata. General study results and limits: When scalp samples are sequenced, resident alphabeta T cells of normal skin are also captured. TCRs were shared less clearly across patients than in mice, possibly for HLA-related reasons.

Starting from PBMCs, sorting isolated CD4+ and CD8+ T cells. cDNA reverse transcribed from extracted RNA served as the sequencing template. This table comes from immunoSEQ multiplex PCR, and its TCRdb copy is limited to in-frame clones, with some not included. The table has around 60,000 clones, 44% seen once; the top ten hold roughly 51%. Germline loops: CDR1 SQVTM, CDR2 ANQGSEA. V lost 0 bases, J lost 0 bases, and 9 bases lay in between. CDR3 length: 14 residues. The sequence was obtained from a human donor with alopecia areata. The sequenced material came from NKG2D-low CD8+ T cells sorted from blood. This chain links TRBV29-1 with TRBJ2-7, with a tentative D call TRBD2 (5 bases). CDR3 loop: CSVEDPGSSYEQYF. The CDR3 DNA is TGCAGCGTTGAAGATCCGGGGTCCTCCTACGAGCAGTACTTC.